A selection of T cell receptor beta chains follows, all from one sample in a study of identical twins. TCRdb reprocessed the 5' RACE reads with MiXCR, giving one entry per CDR3 protein. The table has roughly 690,000 distinct CDR3 sequences, around 6% seen once. The sequenced sample was naive T cells sorted from blood. The receptor set was obtained from a man younger than 35 in good health. The CDR3 runs from the conserved cysteine through the conserved F or W. A D gene is named only where the DNA matches it firmly. Clone size, where shown, is once, few, many, or a class for clones that have expanded.

J: TRBJ1-1; D: -; V: TRBV28; size: many; DNA: TGTGCCAGCAGTTACTACTCGGTTGGGGAGAACACTGAAGCTTTCTTT; CDR3: CASSYYSVGENTEAFF
J: TRBJ2-3; D: TRBD2; V: TRBV5-1; size: few; DNA: TGCGCCAGCAGCTTAATAGCGGGATTCAAACCGGATACGCAGTATTTT; CDR3: CASSLIAGFKPDTQYF
J: TRBJ2-1; D: TRBD2; V: TRBV27; size: -; DNA: TGTGCCAGCAGTTTCGGCGCGGGGGGCTCCTACAATGAGCAGTTCTTC; CDR3: CASSFGAGGSYNEQFF
J: TRBJ2-3; D: TRBD2; V: TRBV5-1; size: many; DNA: TGCGCCAGCAGCTTGGAGGCTAGCGGGAGAACTAGCACAGATACGCAGTATTTT; CDR3: CASSLEASGRTSTDTQYF
J: TRBJ2-5; D: -; V: TRBV19; size: -; DNA: TGTGCCAGTAGTATTCCCGGGTTCGAGACCCAGTACTTC; CDR3: CASSIPGFETQYF
J: TRBJ2-1; D: -; V: TRBV5-1; size: few; DNA: TGCGCCAGCCCTGCAGATAGTGGGAGCTACAATGAGCAGTTCTTC; CDR3: CASPADSGSYNEQFF
J: TRBJ1-6; D: TRBD1; V: TRBV7-8; size: many; DNA: TGTGCCAGCAGCTCCCGGGGGACAGTAGATTCACCCCTCCACTTT; CDR3: CASSSRGTVDSPLHF
J: TRBJ2-5; D: TRBD1; V: TRBV27; size: -; DNA: TGTGCCAGCAGTTTATGGACAGGGTCGGAAGAGACCCAGTACTTC; CDR3: CASSLWTGSEETQYF
J: TRBJ2-5; D: -; V: TRBV15; size: few; DNA: TGTGCCACCAGGGGGGCAGGAGTGGCCCAGTACTTC; CDR3: CATRGAGVAQYF
J: TRBJ2-1; D: -; V: TRBV5-1; size: -; DNA: TGCGCCAGCAGCTCGAGCGGGCTGCGCTCCTACAATGAGCAGTTCTTC; CDR3: CASSSSGLRSYNEQFF
J: TRBJ1-5; D: -; V: TRBV3-1; size: -; DNA: TGTGCCAGCAGCCAAGATTCGGGAGGAACTTATAGCAATCAGCCCCAGCATTTT; CDR3: CASSQDSGGTYSNQPQHF
J: TRBJ2-1; D: TRBD2; V: TRBV20-1; size: few; DNA: TGCAGTGCTAGAGTATACCTAGCGGGAGTTCTCAATGAGCAGTTCTTC; CDR3: CSARVYLAGVLNEQFF
J: TRBJ2-7; D: -; V: TRBV30; size: few; DNA: TGTGCCTGGACTAGCGACTACGAGCAGTACTTC; CDR3: CAWTSDYEQYF
J: TRBJ2-1; D: -; V: TRBV29-1; size: many; DNA: TGCAGCGTTGGCCAGGTCATCTACAATGAGCAGTTCTTC; CDR3: CSVGQVIYNEQFF
J: TRBJ2-6; D: -; V: TRBV20-1; size: few; DNA: TGCAGTGCCCCGCCCTTGGGGGGCGAGGCTGGGGCCAACGTCCTGACTTTC; CDR3: CSAPPLGGEAGANVLTF
J: TRBJ2-7; D: -; V: TRBV14; size: -; DNA: TGTGCCAGCAGCCAAGGGGGTGCCCCCTACGAGCAGTACTTC; CDR3: CASSQGGAPYEQYF
J: TRBJ2-1; D: -; V: TRBV12-3/TRBV12-4; size: many; DNA: TGTGCCAGCAGCATCGGGACTCCCCGGCAGTTTTTC; CDR3: CASSIGTPRQFF
J: TRBJ2-1; D: -; V: TRBV28; size: few; DNA: TGTGCCAGCAGTCCCTATGGACAGGAGCAGTTCTTC; CDR3: CASSPYGQEQFF
J: TRBJ2-2; D: TRBD2; V: TRBV27; size: few; DNA: TGTGCCAGCAGTTTCGGTCTAGCGGGACCCACCGGGGAGCTGTTTTTT; CDR3: CASSFGLAGPTGELFF
J: TRBJ2-7; D: TRBD1; V: TRBV14; size: -; DNA: TGTGCCAGCAGCCAAGATGGGCCCTACAGGGGCCCTACCTACGAGCAGTACTTC; CDR3: CASSQDGPYRGPTYEQYF